One T cell receptor (beta chain) is described in this entry. Its antigen is currently unknown. The source of the sample is a study of cytomegalovirus exposure and HLA in healthy donors. About the research overall: Previous work identified 117 million unique TCR beta sequences from some 170 million T cells. For the 300 to 400 genotyped donors, approximately 83% fell within the Caucasian-associated ancestry cluster. Study-wide findings and caveats: In a later analysis, common viral pathogens appeared linked to several of the most significant clusters. Cytomegalovirus association was listed for 150 or so TCR beta chains.

The V gene end was trimmed by 6 bases and the J gene end by 6 bases; junction bases not matched to a gene: 6. The germline CDR1 and CDR2 sequences are MDHEN and SYDVKM. The CDR3 is made up of 14 amino acids. The study ran its PCR with 60 Vbeta and 13 Jbeta primers. Assay used: immunoSEQ multiplex PCR; TCRdb lists only in-frame clones, some missing. The sample has 200,000 to 250,000 clones. The V and J genes are TRBV28 and TRBJ2-2; 8 bases align to TRBD2. Sequencing used PBMCs. This clonotype originated in a girl aged 2 to 10 in good health and CMV-seropositive. The CDR3 here is CASSWGSGAGELFF. The CDR3 DNA reads TGTGCCAGCAGCTGGGGTAGCGGGGCCGGGGAGCTGTTTTTT.